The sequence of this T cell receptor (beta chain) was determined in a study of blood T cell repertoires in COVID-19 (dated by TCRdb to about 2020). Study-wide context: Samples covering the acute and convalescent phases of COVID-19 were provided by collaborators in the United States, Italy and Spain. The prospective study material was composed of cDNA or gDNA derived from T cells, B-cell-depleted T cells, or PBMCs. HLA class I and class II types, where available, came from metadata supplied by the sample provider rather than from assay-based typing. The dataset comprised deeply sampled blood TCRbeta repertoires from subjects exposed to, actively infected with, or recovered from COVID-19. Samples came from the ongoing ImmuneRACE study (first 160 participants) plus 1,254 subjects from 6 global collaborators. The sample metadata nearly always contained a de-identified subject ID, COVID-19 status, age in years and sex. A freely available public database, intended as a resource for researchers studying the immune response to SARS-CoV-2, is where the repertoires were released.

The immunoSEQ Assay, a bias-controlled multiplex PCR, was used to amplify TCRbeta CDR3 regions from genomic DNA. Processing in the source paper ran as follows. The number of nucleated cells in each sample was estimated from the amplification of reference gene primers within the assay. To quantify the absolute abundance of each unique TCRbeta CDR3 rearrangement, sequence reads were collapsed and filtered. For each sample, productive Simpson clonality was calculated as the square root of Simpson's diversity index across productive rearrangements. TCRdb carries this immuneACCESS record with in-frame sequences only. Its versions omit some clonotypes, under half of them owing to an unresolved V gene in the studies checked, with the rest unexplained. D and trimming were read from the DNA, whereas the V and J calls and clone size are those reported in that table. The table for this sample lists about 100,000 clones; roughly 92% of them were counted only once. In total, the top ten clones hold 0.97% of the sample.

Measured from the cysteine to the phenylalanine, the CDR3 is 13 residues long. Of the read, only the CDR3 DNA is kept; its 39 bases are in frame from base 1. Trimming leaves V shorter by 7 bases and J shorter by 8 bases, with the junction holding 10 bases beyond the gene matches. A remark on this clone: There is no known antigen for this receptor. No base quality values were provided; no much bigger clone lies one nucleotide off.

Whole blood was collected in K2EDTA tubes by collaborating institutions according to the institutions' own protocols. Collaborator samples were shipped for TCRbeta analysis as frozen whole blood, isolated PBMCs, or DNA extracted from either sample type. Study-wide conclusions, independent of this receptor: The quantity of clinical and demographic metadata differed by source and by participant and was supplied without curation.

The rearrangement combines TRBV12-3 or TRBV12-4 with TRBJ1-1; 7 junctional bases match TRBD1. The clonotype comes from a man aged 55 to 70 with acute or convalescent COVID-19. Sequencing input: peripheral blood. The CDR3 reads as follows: CASTLDRPSEAFF. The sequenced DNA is TGTGCCAGCACCCTGGACAGGCCAAGCGAAGCTTTCTTT.